The clone carrying this T cell receptor (beta chain) was counted between two and nine times. What it binds is unknown. The CDR3 is made up of 16 amino acids. Trimming removed 3 bases from V and 3 bases from J, with 15 bases in between. The germline V gene encodes CDR1 LNHDA and CDR2 SQIVND (reference sequence). The data originate from a study of CD8+ T cells in alopecia areata. Study summary: Scoring of treated patients' severity used the percentage of affected scalp area.

Once RNA had been extracted, it was reverse transcribed into cDNA to act as the sequencing template. Measured with immunoSEQ multiplex PCR; TCRdb has only the in-frame clones, and not every one. The sample records over 150,000 clones, about 60% being singletons. Stated treatment: oral pan-JAK inhibitor, 5-10 mg twice daily. It was from alopecia areata patients that lesional scalp punch biopsies and peripheral blood were collected. PBMCs yielded sorted CD4+ and CD8+ T cells. Study-level results: Numerous clones, expanded in lesions, remained in scalp and blood during tofacitinib.

This TCR was recovered from a human donor with alopecia areata. This material consisted of CD4+ T cells sorted from blood, taken at week 4, from a patient treated with tofacitinib. The gene calls are TRBV19 and TRBJ1-5; the D is unclear. In DNA form, the CDR3 reads TGTGCCAGTAGTATGGTCGGTTCCACGATCAATCAGCCCCAGCATTTT. It is translated as CASSMVGSTINQPQHF.